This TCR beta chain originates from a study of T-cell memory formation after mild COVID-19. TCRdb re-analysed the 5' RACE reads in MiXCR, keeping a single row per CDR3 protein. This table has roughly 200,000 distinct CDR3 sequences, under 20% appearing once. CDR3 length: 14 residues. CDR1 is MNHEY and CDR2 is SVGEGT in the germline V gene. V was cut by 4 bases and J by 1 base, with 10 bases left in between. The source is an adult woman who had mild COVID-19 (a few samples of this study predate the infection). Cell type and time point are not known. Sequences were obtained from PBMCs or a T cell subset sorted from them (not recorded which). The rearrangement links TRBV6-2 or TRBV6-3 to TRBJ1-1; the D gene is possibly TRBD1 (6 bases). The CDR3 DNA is TGTGCCAGCAGTTTCGGACAGACGAACACTGAAGCTTTCTTT. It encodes CASSFGQTNTEAFF.